This T cell receptor beta chain comes out of a study of T cells in Graves' hyperthyroidism and ophthalmopathy. Amplification targeted TCR beta CDR3 regions from RNA transcripts. HTBI primers were the set used in a first-round RT-PCR of the TCR CDR3. Each CDR3 protein gets one entry after TCRdb re-called the multiplex PCR reads with MiXCR. The sample includes around 360,000 distinct CDR3 sequences, nearly 15% of them seen just once. The clonotype was recovered from a woman aged 55-69 years with Graves' ophthalmopathy. The sample consisted of blood.

The CDR3 DNA follows: TGCGCCAGCAGCTTTAAACCAGGGGAGGTCAATGAGCAGTTCTTC. Translating it yields CASSFKPGEVNEQFF. The chain couples TRBV5-1 to TRBJ2-1; tentatively, D is TRBD1 or TRBD2 (6 bases each). CDR3 size: 15 residues. The ends were cut back, 2 bases at V and 6 bases at J, with 15 bases in the middle. Looked up from germline, CDR1 is SGHRS and CDR2 is YFSETQ.